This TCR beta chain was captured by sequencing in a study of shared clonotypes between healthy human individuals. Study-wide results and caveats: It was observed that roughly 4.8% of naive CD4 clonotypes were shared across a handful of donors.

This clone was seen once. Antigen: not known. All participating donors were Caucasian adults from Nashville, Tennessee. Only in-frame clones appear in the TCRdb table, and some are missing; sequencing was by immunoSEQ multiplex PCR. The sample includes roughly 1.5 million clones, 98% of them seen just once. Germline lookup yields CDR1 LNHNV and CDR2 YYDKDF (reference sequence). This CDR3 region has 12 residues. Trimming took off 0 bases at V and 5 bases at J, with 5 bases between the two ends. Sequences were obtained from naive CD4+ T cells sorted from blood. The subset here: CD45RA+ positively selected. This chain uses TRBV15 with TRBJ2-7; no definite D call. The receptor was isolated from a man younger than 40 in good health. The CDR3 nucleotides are TGTGCCACCAGCAGAGATTGGGACGAGCAGTACTTC. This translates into CATSRDWDEQYF.